This T cell receptor (beta chain) was retrieved from a study of beta chain features in type 1 diabetes (dated by TCRdb to the late 2010s). As for the study more broadly: Mean age, gender distribution, total cell number and subset yield did not differ between patients and healthy donors. A total of approximately 100,000,000 sorted cells were examined across all samples, and the number of cells per subset was strongly correlated with RNA yield. In the study, recently diagnosed type 1 diabetes patients and matched healthy donors were compared on the TCRB repertoires of their sorted circulating CD4+ T cell subsets. Naive and central memory subsets were obtained from all 30 or so donors, but regulatory and stem cell-like memory subsets were isolated from only 8 patients and roughly eight healthy donors.

All of the isolated RNA was reverse transcribed with the High Capacity cDNA Reverse Transcription Kit, so expressed TCRB transcripts were sequenced. Deep immunoSEQ sequencing was performed on naive, central memory and regulatory T cell samples, with an average of approximately 3.9 million total reads per sample. Sorted cells were lysed in RLT buffer, and RNA was extracted using DNase-treated RNeasy Micro or Mini kits according to cell number. To prevent cross-contamination, every cell subset was processed on its own, while patient and healthy donor samples were processed together. The immunoSEQ multiplex PCR was used to amplify TCRB sequences from cDNA, yielding 87-bp fragments that span the CDR3 region. Sequencing of the amplicons was done on the Illumina HiSeq platform. On the study's bioinformatics: PCR bias was corrected computationally using synthetic template baselines, and reads within Hamming distance 2 were collapsed, with unmergeable singletons discarded. Reads were aligned to IMGT to assign V, D and J genes, CDR3 length, and insertions or deletions at six rearrangement sites. Within each subset, clonotype counts were normalized to sorted cell number, and only after that were true diversity and Gini coefficients computed with the tcR R package. The overlap coefficient, calculated on TCRB nucleotide sequences, was used to quantify repertoire sharing. Out-of-frame TCRB sequences from naive cells were analyzed as a proxy for the pre-selection repertoire. The source is immuneACCESS, and TCRdb retained only in-frame sequences with V and J called. Part of the clones is not carried over; for the studies checked, unresolved V genes explain less than half of this, and the remainder is unexplained. V and J calls and clone size follow that table, whereas D and trimming were derived from the DNA. For this sample there are more than 550,000 clones; over 11% appear just once. The leading ten clones occupy nearly 0.04% of the sample.

This clone was counted between two and nine times. Its recognized antigen is unknown. One base away there is no much larger clone; base qualities are not given. Each donor gave one peripheral blood draw, around 0.12 L on average, collected into heparinised tubes. Using a panel that included CD45RO, CCR7, CD25, CD127, CD95 and CD27, naive, central memory, regulatory and stem cell-like memory CD4+ T cells were sorted on a BD FACSAria II. A purity above 95% was achieved for all sorted populations. Right away, PBMCs were isolated by Lymphoprep density gradient centrifugation and were stained directly, with no culture step. To minimize batch effects, samples were stained and sorted in pairs, one healthy donor with one patient per experiment. Cut back by 6 bases and 4 bases, the V and J ends lie 12 bases apart. The cysteine opens and the phenylalanine closes a CDR3 of 13 amino acids. Only the CDR3 portion is preserved as DNA: 39 bases, with reading frame beginning at the first base. The germline V gene encodes CDR1 SNHLY and CDR2 FYNNEI.

Study-wide conclusions, independent of this receptor: Fewer insertions and more nucleotide deletions at VDJ recombination sites were observed in patients with type 1 diabetes, implying thymic rearrangement abnormalities. PCR may preferentially amplify shorter templates, but because patient and control samples were amplified and corrected together, any resulting skew would affect both groups equally. Type 1 diabetes patients showed a moderate but significant shortening of TCRB CDR3 length in all four CD4+ subsets. The naive, central memory and regulatory TCRB repertoires appeared to resemble one another more closely among patients than among healthy donors. Because the HLA sub-analyses included only small numbers of individuals, any influence of HLA type on TCRB rearrangement was left unresolved. Sequencing cDNA rather than genomic DNA could over-represent highly expressing activated cells, although activation and CD3 levels did not differ between groups.

The sample was naive CD4+ T cells from blood. The cell subset or site label here, explained by the study, means: true naive CD4+ T cells. Here the chain combines TRBV2 and TRBJ1-1, with the D gene not clear enough to name. This sequence was found in a young man with type 1 diabetes. The sequence in DNA is TGTGCCAGCAGCCCTCTGGGGAGCACTGAAGCTTTCTTT. Its protein product is CASSPLGSTEAFF.